This T cell receptor (beta chain) derives from a study of response to subunit inactivated influenza vaccine. TCRdb analysed the RT-PCR reads with MiXCR anew, one entry per CDR3 protein. The profile covers some 540,000 distinct CDR3 sequences, with 20% to 25% appearing a single time and 2.5% to 3% taken by the ten largest. CDR1 and CDR2 (germline): MNHEY, SVGAGI. The CDR3 extends over 14 amino acids. Trimming removed 1 base from V and 2 bases from J; junction bases left unmatched: 1. These data are also associated with another study on T cells expressing NK-cell markers. As reported in that work: 5'RACE template switching with UMIs produced the TCR beta cDNA. Sorted CD3+CD56+NKG2C+, CD3+CD56+NKG2C- and CD3+CD56-NKG2C+ T-cell subsets were beta-chain profiled. Of the CD8+ T cells in more than five donors, about 1.0-8% belonged to dominant NKG2C+ clonotypes.

Sample: CD4+ T cells sorted from PBMCs, taken about 11 days after vaccination. The sequence was obtained from a man aged 50-59 years who received an inactivated influenza vaccine. This rearrangement joins TRBV6-5 to TRBJ2-7, with 8 nucleotides matching TRBD1. CDR3 nucleotide sequence: TGTGCCAGCAGTTACTTGGACAGGGCCTACGAGCAGTACTTC. This encodes CASSYLDRAYEQYF.